The 20 T cell receptor beta chains listed next were all sequenced from one sample in a study of blood T cell repertoires in COVID-19. Method: immunoSEQ multiplex PCR; TCRdb's copy keeps in-frame clones and lacks some. The table lists around 240,000 clones, around 90% of them singletons. The sequenced sample consisted of PBMCs or T cells enriched from blood (not recorded which). The receptors originated from a human donor in a cohort exposed to, infected with or recovered from COVID-19 (not recorded which). The donor label of this sample is uncertain.

This clone was seen only once. The rearrangement joins TRBV5-1 to TRBJ1-5, with 10 bases lining up with TRBD1. The CDR3 loop spans 16 amino acids. Germline trimming cut 3 bases from V and 6 bases from J; bases unmatched to any gene: 9. The germline V gene encodes CDR1 SGHRS and CDR2 YFSETQ. CDR3 nucleotides: TGCGCCAGCAGCTCTGAACCCAGGACAGGGGGTCAGCCCCAGCATTTT. It is translated as CASSSEPRTGGQPQHF.

The chain is built from TRBV11-2 and TRBJ1-6; D is ambiguous. Germline-derived CDR1 and CDR2 are SGHAT and FQNNGV. V shed 5 bases and J shed 10 bases, with 12 bases lying between them. This CDR3 contains 13 residues. CDR3 amino acids: CASSPGSDSPLHF. CDR3 nucleotides: TGTGCCAGCAGCCCGGGGTCGGACTCACCCCTCCACTTT. Together with reference TRBV11-2 and TRBJ1-6, the CDR3 gives the full variable domain: EAGVAQSPRYKIIEKRQSVAFWCNPISGHATLYWYQQILGQGPKLLIQFQNNGVVDDSQLPKDRFSAERLKGVDSTLKIQPAKLEDSAVYLCASSPGSDSPLHFGNGTRLTVT.

The chain couples TRBV7-9 to TRBJ2-7; 12 nucleotides align to TRBD1. The germline V gene has CDR1 SEHNR and CDR2 FQNEAQ (reference sequence). This CDR3 region has 15 residues. V gave up 4 bases and J gave up 7 bases; unmatched junction bases: 8. CDR3 in amino acids: CASSSSGTGGFEQYF. CDR3 nucleotides: TGTGCCAGCAGCTCTTCCGGGACAGGGGGCTTTGAGCAGTACTTC. Full variable domain (rest looked up from reference TRBV7-9 and TRBJ2-7): DTGVSQNPRHKITKRGQNVTFRCDPISEHNRLYWYRQTLGQGPEFLTYFQNEAQLEKSRLLSDRFSAERPKGSFSTLEIQRTEQGDSAMYLCASSSSGTGGFEQYFGPGTRLTVT.

The chain has TRBV6-5 and TRBJ2-3, with TRBD1 matching over 7 bases. The length of the CDR3 is 14 residues. Germline V gene data show CDR1 as MNHEY and CDR2 as SVGAGI. With V trimmed by 7 bases and J by 4 bases, 8 bases remained unmatched. In DNA, the CDR3 is TGTGCCAGCATCACAGGGGCTGGGGCAGATACGCAGTATTTT. This gives the protein CASITGAGADTQYF.

This chain connects TRBV3-1 (or the pseudogene TRBV3-2) to TRBJ1-5; no reliable D call. The germline V gene encodes CDR1 LGHDT and CDR2 YNNKEL (reference sequence). Trimming left V 1 base short and J 0 bases short, with 4 bases between. The CDR3 totals 14 residues. As DNA, the CDR3 is TGTGCCAGCAGCCAAGGTAATAGCAATCAGCCCCAGCATTTT. Protein product: CASSQGNSNQPQHF.

The V gene is TRBV6-5, the J gene TRBJ1-1; D gene uncertain. V was trimmed by 4 bases and J by 0 bases, leaving 15 bases between them. Germline V CDR1 and CDR2: MNHEY, SVGAGI. The CDR3 consists of 16 residues. The CDR3 DNA follows: TGTGCCAGCAGTTTCGGTGAGCCGTTCATGAACACTGAAGCTTTCTTT. Translated: CASSFGEPFMNTEAFF.

This clone was observed once. The CDR3 region is CASSVGGDNEQFF. In nucleotides, the CDR3 is TGTGCCAGCAGCGTAGGGGGAGACAATGAGCAGTTCTTC. The chain has TRBV9 and TRBJ2-1; maybe TRBD2 (5 bases). Germline CDR1 is SGDLS and CDR2 is YYNGEE. The V end lost 0 bases, the J end lost 5 bases, and 6 bases lay between the germline ends. The CDR3 totals 13 residues. Variable domain in full (rest from reference TRBV9 and TRBJ2-1): DSGVTQTPKHLITATGQRVTLRCSPRSGDLSVYWYQQSLDQGLQFLIQYYNGEERAKGNILERFSAQQFPDLHSELNLSSLELGDSALYFCASSVGGDNEQFFGPGTRLTVL.

The CDR3 here is CASSPPGQGYGYTF. The CDR3 bases are TGTGCCAGCTCACCACCGGGACAGGGCTATGGCTACACCTTC. The V call is TRBV18, the J call TRBJ1-2, with 9 positions matching TRBD1. With V trimmed by 0 bases and J by 4 bases, 0 bases remained unmatched. CDR1 is KGHSH and CDR2 is LQKENI in the germline V gene. The CDR3 consists of 14 residues.

This chain uses TRBV6-5 with TRBJ1-2; 10 bases are a match to TRBD1. CDR1 is MNHEY and CDR2 is SVGAGI in the germline V gene. V dropped 2 bases and J dropped 7; count of bases not matched to a gene: 1. The CDR3 is 13 residues long. CDR3 DNA: TGTGCCAGCAGTTACGGGGACAGGGGTGGCTACACCTTC. Protein product: CASSYGDRGGYTF.

The chain carries TRBV13 and TRBJ2-4; tentative D call: TRBD2 (6 bases). CDR1 and CDR2 from the germline V gene are PRHDT and FYEKMQ (reference sequence). V lost 5 bases, J lost 1 base, and 15 bases lay in between. The CDR3 is 16 amino acids. The DNA of the CDR3 is TGTGCCAGCAGCCGCGCGGGGAGCCTTGCCAAAAACATTCAGTACTTC. Protein: CASSRAGSLAKNIQYF. The variable domain in full, with the rest retrieved from reference TRBV13 and TRBJ2-4, is AAGVIQSPRHLIKEKRETATLKCYPIPRHDTVYWYQQGPGQDPQFLISFYEKMQSDKGSIPDRFSAQQFSDYHSELNMSSLELGDSALYFCASSRAGSLAKNIQYFGAGTRLSVL.

The V and J genes are TRBV11-2 and TRBJ1-1; 7 bases align to TRBD1. This CDR3 has 16 amino acids. Per germline, CDR1 SGHAT and CDR2 FQNNGV. V was clipped by 6 bases and J by 0 bases; unmatched bases: 10. As DNA, the CDR3 is TGTGCCAGCAGGACAGGGTACCGCCGTCTGAACACTGAAGCTTTCTTT. It yields the protein CASRTGYRRLNTEAFF. Combining the CDR3 with reference TRBV11-2 and TRBJ1-1 gives the whole variable domain EAGVAQSPRYKIIEKRQSVAFWCNPISGHATLYWYQQILGQGPKLLIQFQNNGVVDDSQLPKDRFSAERLKGVDSTLKIQPAKLEDSAVYLCASRTGYRRLNTEAFFGQGTRLTVV.

The V and J genes are TRBV27 and TRBJ1-1; D is possibly TRBD1 (5 bases). The CDR3 totals 14 residues. CDR1 and CDR2 from the germline V gene are MNHEY and SMNVEV (reference sequence). V dropped 4 bases and J dropped 1 base, with 10 bases sitting between them. In DNA, the CDR3 is TGTGCCAGCAGTTCTCAGGGTCGGAACACTGAAGCTTTCTTT. It translates to CASSSQGRNTEAFF.

The genes are TRBV7-9 and TRBJ1-2; 8 nucleotides align to TRBD1. The germline V gene has CDR1 SEHNR and CDR2 FQNEAQ (reference sequence). The CDR3 totals 13 residues. Trimming cost V 5 bases and J 4 bases; bases outside gene matches: 3. This chain's CDR3 is CASSLTGGYGYTF. The CDR3 nucleotides read TGTGCCAGCAGCCTTACAGGGGGCTATGGCTACACCTTC.

The rearrangement joins TRBV30 to TRBJ1-1; 7 positions agree with TRBD1. The CDR3 is 12 amino acids. V shed 4 bases and J 8 bases; nucleotides not matched to a gene: 7. Germline CDR1 and CDR2: GTSNPN and SVGIG (reference sequence). The CDR3 loop reads CAWNPYRGEAFF. Written as DNA, the CDR3 is TGTGCCTGGAACCCCTACAGGGGCGAAGCTTTCTTT.

This clone turned up a few times. The V call is TRBV2, the J call TRBJ1-1; D uncertain. CDR1 is SNHLY and CDR2 is FYNNEI in the germline V gene. Trimming stripped 1 base from V and 0 bases from J, with 9 bases between. CDR3 length: 15 amino acids. The CDR3 region has the DNA TGTGCCAGCAGTGAAGGACTCGTTGTGAACACTGAAGCTTTCTTT. This encodes CASSEGLVVNTEAFF.

A remark on this clone: The same CDR3 is also encoded by other DNA sequences in this sample. CDR3 in amino acids: CASRTPSGTEAFF. In nucleotides, the CDR3 is TGTGCCAGCAGGACACCTTCCGGAACTGAAGCTTTCTTT. V and J are TRBV6-5 and TRBJ1-1; D uncertain. V was pared by 6 bases and J by 5 bases, with 13 bases between. This CDR3 is 13 amino acids long. Germline V gene sequence: CDR1 MNHEY, CDR2 SVGAGI.

The DNA for the CDR3 is TGTGCCAGCAGTGAAGCCCAGGGTATATTGGAGACCCAGTACTTC. It codes for CASSEAQGILETQYF. This rearrangement joins TRBV2 to TRBJ2-5; a possible D gene is TRBD1 (5 bases). V lost 0 bases to trimming and J lost 5 bases, with 13 bases between them. Germline loops: CDR1 SNHLY, CDR2 FYNNEI. The CDR3 runs to 15 residues. The whole variable domain, filled in from reference TRBV2 and TRBJ2-5, reads EPEVTQTPSHQVTQMGQEVILRCVPISNHLYFYWYRQILGQKVEFLVSFYNNEISEKSEIFDDQFSVERPDGSNFTLKIRSTKLEDSAMYFCASSEAQGILETQYFGPGTRLLVL.

The rearrangement links TRBV18 to TRBJ1-2; D not resolved. CDR1 KGHSH and CDR2 LQKENI come from the germline V gene. The V gene lost 1 base and the J gene lost 8 bases, with 11 bases spanning the gap. The CDR3 has 13 residues. Here the CDR3 DNA reads TGTGCCAGCTCACCACTCCGAGGCGCAGGCTACACCTTC. This translates into CASSPLRGAGYTF.

This clone showed up just once. This chain joins TRBV5-4 and TRBJ2-4, with D possibly being TRBD1 (6 bases). V was cut by 4 bases and J by 8 bases, with 13 bases left in between. Germline V lookup: CDR1 SGHNT, CDR2 YYREEE (reference sequence). This CDR3 has 13 residues. CDR3 region: CASSPGQIHIQYF. Written as DNA, the CDR3 is TGTGCCAGCAGCCCGGGACAAATCCACATTCAGTACTTC.

J is TRBJ1-2 and V is TRBV30, with D uncertain. Trimming stripped 3 bases from V and 6 bases from J, with 8 bases between. The CDR3 spans 11 residues. Germline V gives CDR1 GTSNPN, CDR2 SVGIG (reference sequence). CDR3 loop: CAWRFSHGYTF. DNA of the CDR3: TGTGCCTGGAGGTTCTCCCATGGCTACACCTTC. Full variable domain (missing parts from reference TRBV30 and TRBJ1-2): SQTIHQWPATLVQPVGSPLSLECTVEGTSNPNLYWYRQAAGRGLQLLFYSVGIGQISSEVPQNLSASRPQDRQFILSSKKLLLSDSGFYLCAWRFSHGYTFGSGTRLTVV.